This T cell receptor (beta chain) comes out of a study of CD8+CD57+ T cells in acquired aplastic anemia (dated by TCRdb to 2016 to 2019). About the study as a whole: On average, sorted CD4+ and CD8+ cells yielded around 3.5 ug of extracted DNA, with a range of roughly 0.17 to 30 ug. Points the paper makes about the study in general: Patients and healthy controls showed no significant difference in CD8+ Simpson's diversity (P=0.060). Approximately 27 CD8+ CDR3 sequences were found in both patients and controls but appeared to be highly expressed in patients and within the immunodominant clones of the patients.

Looking up the germline V gene (reference sequence) yields CDR1 SEHNR and CDR2 FQNEAQ. The CDR3 covers 14 residues, taking in both the cysteine and the phenylalanine. Kept here is only the CDR3 DNA, which spans 42 bases and is read in frame from base 1. Trimming costs V 1 base and J 6 bases, and their ends lie 13 bases apart. In this study, sorted CD4+ and CD8+ T cells from the blood of healthy subjects and of severe aplastic anemia patients had their TCR repertoires deep-sequenced. Ficoll-Paque density gradient centrifugation was used to isolate peripheral blood mononuclear cells. Before DNA extraction, CD4+ and CD8+ T cells were sorted by FACS or by magnetic beads. Profiling of TCR beta VDJ combinations and CDR3 sequences used genomic DNA as the template. An Illumina HiSeq 2000 was the platform used for TCR repertoire sequencing. The original pipeline was this. TRBV/TRBJ rearrangement plots, CDR3 size and DJ length profiles, and Simpson's diversity index were used to evaluate the repertoires. The most abundant DNA sequence in the deep sequencing data was taken as the immunodominant clone. CDR3 amino acid sequences were screened for sharing across subjects and were compared with published repertoires and the VDJdb database. TCRdb passed the public sequencing reads through fastp at Q25 and MiXCR, retaining productive beta sequences. Merged by CDR3 protein, the rows form single entries marked with the most common genes and DNA. These V and J calls are TCRdb output, not the study's own analysis. This sample is represented by under 200,000 distinct CDR3 sequences; around 66% of them were singletons. Just over 45% of the sample rests with the top ten.

About this clonotype itself: Its antigen is still unknown. It has no much larger one-base neighbor in the sample; base qualities were not kept.

Sequenced: sorted CD4+, CD8+, or CD8+CD57+ T cells (not recorded which) from PBMCs. The rearranged chain carries TRBV7-9 and TRBJ2-7, and perhaps TRBD1 as D gene, on 6 matching bases. The sequence was obtained from a human donor with severe aplastic anemia or a healthy control (not recorded which). The DNA sequence is as follows: TGTGCCAGCAGCTTAGACAGGGCAGGCGGCGAGCAGTACTTC. The encoded protein is CASSLDRAGGEQYF.